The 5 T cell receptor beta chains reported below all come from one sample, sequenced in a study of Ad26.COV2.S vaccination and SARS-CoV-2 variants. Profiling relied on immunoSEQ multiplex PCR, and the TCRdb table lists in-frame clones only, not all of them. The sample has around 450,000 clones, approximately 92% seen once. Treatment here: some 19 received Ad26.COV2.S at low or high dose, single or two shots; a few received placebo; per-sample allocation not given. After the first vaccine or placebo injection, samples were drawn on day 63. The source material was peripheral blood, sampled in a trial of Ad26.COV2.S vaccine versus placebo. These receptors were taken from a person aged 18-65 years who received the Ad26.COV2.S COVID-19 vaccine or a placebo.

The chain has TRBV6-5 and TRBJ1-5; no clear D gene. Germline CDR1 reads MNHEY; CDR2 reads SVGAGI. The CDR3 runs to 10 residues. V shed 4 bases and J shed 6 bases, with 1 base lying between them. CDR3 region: CASSFQPQHF. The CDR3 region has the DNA TGTGCCAGCAGTTTTCAGCCCCAGCATTTT.

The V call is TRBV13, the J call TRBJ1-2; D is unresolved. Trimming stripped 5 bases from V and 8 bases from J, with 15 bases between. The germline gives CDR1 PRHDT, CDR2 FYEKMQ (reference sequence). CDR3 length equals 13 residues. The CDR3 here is CASSIFGRLGYTF. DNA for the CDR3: TGTGCCAGCAGCATTTTTGGGCGACTAGGCTACACCTTC.

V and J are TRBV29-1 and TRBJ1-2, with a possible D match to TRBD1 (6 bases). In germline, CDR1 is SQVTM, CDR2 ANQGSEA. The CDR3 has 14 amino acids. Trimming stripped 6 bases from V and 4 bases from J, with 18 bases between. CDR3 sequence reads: CSVARDILSYGYTF. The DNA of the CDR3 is TGCAGCGTGGCCCGGGACATCCTATCCTATGGCTACACCTTC.

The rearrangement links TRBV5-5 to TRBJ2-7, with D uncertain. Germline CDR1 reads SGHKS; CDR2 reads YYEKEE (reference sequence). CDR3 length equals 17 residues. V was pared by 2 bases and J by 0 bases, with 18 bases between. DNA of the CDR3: TGTGCCAGCAGCTTACATTCCGACCTGATCTACTCCTACGAGCAGTACTTC. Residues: CASSLHSDLIYSYEQYF. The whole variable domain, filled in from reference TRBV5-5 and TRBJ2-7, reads DAGVTQSPTHLIKTRGQQVTLRCSPISGHKSVSWYQQVLGQGPQFIFQYYEKEERGRGNFPDRFSARQFPNYSSELNVNALLLGDSALYLCASSLHSDLIYSYEQYFGPGTRLTVT.

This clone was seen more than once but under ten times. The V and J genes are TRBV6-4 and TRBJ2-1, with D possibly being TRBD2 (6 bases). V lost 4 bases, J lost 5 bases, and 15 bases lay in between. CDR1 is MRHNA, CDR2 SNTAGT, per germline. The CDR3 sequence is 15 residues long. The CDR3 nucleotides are TGTGCCAGCAGTGCCGGGACTCGAGGCCACAATGAGCAGTTCTTC. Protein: CASSAGTRGHNEQFF.